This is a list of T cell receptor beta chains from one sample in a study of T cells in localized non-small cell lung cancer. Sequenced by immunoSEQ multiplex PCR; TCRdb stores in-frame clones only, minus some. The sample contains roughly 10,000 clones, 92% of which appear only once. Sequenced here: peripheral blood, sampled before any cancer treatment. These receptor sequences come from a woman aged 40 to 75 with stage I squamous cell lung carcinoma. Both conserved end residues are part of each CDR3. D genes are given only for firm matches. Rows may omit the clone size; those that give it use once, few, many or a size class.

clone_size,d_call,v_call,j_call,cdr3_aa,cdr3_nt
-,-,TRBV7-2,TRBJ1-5,CASSLADSPNQPQHF,TGTGCCAGCAGCTTAGCCGACAGTCCCAATCAGCCCCAGCATTTT
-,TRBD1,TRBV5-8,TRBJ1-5,CASSLLVTGTGGNQPQHF,TGTGCCAGCAGCTTGCTAGTAACGGGGACAGGGGGAAACCAGCCCCAGCATTTT
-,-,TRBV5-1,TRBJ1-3,CASSLGDGSSGNTIYF,TGCGCCAGCAGCTTGGGGGACGGTAGCTCTGGAAACACCATATATTTT
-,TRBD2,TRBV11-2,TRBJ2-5,CASSSQRGNQETQYF,TGTGCCAGCAGCTCACAGCGGGGGAACCAAGAGACCCAGTACTTC
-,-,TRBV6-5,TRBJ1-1,CASSYGDTISEAFF,TGTGCCAGCAGTTACGGGGACACCATCTCGGAAGCTTTCTTT
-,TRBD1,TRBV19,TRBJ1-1,CATVRGGGVNTEAFF,TGTGCCACTGTAAGGGGAGGGGGCGTCAACACTGAAGCTTTCTTT
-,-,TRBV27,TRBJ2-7,CASSPAPPGFYEQYF,TGTGCCAGCAGTCCGGCGCCACCGGGCTTCTACGAGCAGTACTTC
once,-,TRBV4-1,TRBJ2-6,CASSQGGAGANVLTF,TGCGCCAGCAGCCAAGGGGGGGCTGGGGCCAACGTCCTGACTTTC
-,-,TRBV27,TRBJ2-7,CASSPGAYEQYF,TGTGCCAGCAGTCCCGGGGCCTACGAGCAGTACTTC
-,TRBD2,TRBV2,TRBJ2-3,CASSGPLPSGPGDTQYF,TGTGCCAGCAGTGGGCCCCTCCCTAGCGGACCGGGAGATACGCAGTATTTT
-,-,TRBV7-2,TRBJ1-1,CASSVHANTEAFF,TGTGCCAGCAGCGTCCACGCGAACACTGAAGCTTTCTTT
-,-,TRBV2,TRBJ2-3,CASEGDTQYF,TGTGCCAGCGAGGGGGATACGCAGTATTTT
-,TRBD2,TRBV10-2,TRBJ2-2,CASTHPRLAGAGELFF,TGCGCCAGCACCCACCCCCGACTAGCGGGGGCCGGGGAGCTGTTTTTT
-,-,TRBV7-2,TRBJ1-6,CASSLSVGNSPLHF,TGTGCCAGCAGCTTATCGGTCGGGAATTCACCCCTCCACTTT
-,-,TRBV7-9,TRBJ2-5,CASSQVSVQETQYF,TGTGCCAGCAGCCAGGTTTCAGTACAAGAGACCCAGTACTTC
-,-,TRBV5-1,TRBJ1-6,CASSLDQVRSNSPLHF,TGCGCCAGCAGCCTGGACCAGGTCCGTTCTAATTCACCCCTCCACTTT
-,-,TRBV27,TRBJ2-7,CASSLGSGMYYEQYF,TGTGCCAGCAGTTTGGGGTCAGGGATGTACTACGAGCAGTACTTC
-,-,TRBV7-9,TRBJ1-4,CASSPDIGLFF,TGTGCCAGCAGCCCGGACATTGGACTGTTTTTT
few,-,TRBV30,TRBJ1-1,CAWSVQGSTTEAFF,TGTGCCTGGAGTGTCCAGGGATCTACCACTGAAGCTTTCTTT
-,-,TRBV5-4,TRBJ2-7,CASSRRDLPYEQYF,TGTGCCAGCAGCAGGCGGGACCTCCCCTACGAGCAGTACTTC
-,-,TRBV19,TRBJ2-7,CASSKSEGEQYF,TGTGCCAGTAGTAAATCAGAGGGCGAGCAGTACTTC
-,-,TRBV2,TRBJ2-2,CASNLQGFGELFF,TGTGCCAGCAACCTTCAGGGCTTCGGGGAGCTGTTTTTT
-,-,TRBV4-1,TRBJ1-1,CASSPGHPLSRNTEAFF,TGCGCCAGCAGCCCGGGACACCCCCTTAGTAGGAACACTGAAGCTTTCTTT
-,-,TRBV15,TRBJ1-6,CATGEGSSYNSPLHF,TGTGCCACAGGGGAGGGGAGCTCCTATAATTCACCCCTCCACTTT
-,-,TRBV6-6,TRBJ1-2,CASSYSDGGYTF,TGTGCCAGCAGTTACTCCGACGGCGGCTACACCTTC
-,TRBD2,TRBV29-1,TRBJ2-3,CSVAAGGTDTQYF,TGCAGCGTGGCAGCGGGGGGCACAGATACGCAGTATTTT
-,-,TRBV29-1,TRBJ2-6,CSVGESGANVLTF,TGCAGCGTCGGGGAATCAGGGGCCAACGTCCTGACTTTC
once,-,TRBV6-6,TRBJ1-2,CASRSTAKAGYTF,TGTGCCAGCAGGTCGACGGCTAAGGCTGGCTACACCTTC
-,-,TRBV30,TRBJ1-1,CAWSPHPNTEAFF,TGTGCCTGGAGCCCACATCCGAACACTGAAGCTTTCTTT
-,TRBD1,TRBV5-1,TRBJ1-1,CASSLAQGGGTEAFF,TGCGCCAGCAGCTTGGCACAGGGGGGAGGCACTGAAGCTTTCTTT
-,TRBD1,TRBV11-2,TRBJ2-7,CASSSYTGQSSYEQYF,TGTGCCAGCAGCTCTTACACGGGACAGAGCTCCTACGAGCAGTACTTC
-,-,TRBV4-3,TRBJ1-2,CASSQDLGGVEGYTF,TGCGCCAGCAGCCAAGATCTGGGAGGGGTGGAGGGCTACACCTTC
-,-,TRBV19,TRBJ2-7,CASSGSYEQYF,TGTGCCAGTAGTGGATCCTACGAGCAGTACTTC
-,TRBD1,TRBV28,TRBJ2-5,CATRGLETQYF,TGTGCCACCAGGGGGTTGGAGACCCAGTACTTC